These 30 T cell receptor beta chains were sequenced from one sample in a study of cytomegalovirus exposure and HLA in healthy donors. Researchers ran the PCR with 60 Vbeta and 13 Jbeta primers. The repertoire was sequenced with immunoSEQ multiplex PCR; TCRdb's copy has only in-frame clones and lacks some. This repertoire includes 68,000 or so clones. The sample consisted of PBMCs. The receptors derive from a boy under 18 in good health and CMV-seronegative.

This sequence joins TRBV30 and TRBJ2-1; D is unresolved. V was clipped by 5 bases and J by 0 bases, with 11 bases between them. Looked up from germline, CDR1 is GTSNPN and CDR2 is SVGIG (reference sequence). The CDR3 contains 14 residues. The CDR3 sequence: CAWDTRSSYNEQFF. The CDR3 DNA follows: TGTGCCTGGGACACACGCAGCTCCTACAATGAGCAGTTCTTC. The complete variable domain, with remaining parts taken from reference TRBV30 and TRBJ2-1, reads SQTIHQWPATLVQPVGSPLSLECTVEGTSNPNLYWYRQAAGRGLQLLFYSVGIGQISSEVPQNLSASRPQDRQFILSSKKLLLSDSGFYLCAWDTRSSYNEQFFGPGTRLTVL.

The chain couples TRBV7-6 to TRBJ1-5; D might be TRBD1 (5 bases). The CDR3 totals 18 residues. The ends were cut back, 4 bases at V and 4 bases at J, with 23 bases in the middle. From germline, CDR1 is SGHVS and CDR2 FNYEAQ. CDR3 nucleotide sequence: TGTGCCAGCAGCTCCGCCCGGGGGGGGACTAATCCGAATCAGCCCCAGCATTTT. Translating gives CASSSARGGTNPNQPQHF.

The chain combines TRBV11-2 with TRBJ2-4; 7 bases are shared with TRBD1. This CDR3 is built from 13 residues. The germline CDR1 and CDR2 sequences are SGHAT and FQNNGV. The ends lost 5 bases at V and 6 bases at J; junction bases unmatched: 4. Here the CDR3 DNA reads TGTGCCAGCAGCGCCGGGACAGCAAACATTCAGTACTTC. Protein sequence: CASSAGTANIQYF.

In DNA form, the CDR3 reads TGTGCCAGCAGCCAAGATGATGGCAGCGGGAACACCGGGGAGCTGTTTTTT. As protein: CASSQDDGSGNTGELFF. The rearrangement uses TRBV4-2 and TRBJ2-2; weak D call: TRBD2 (5 bases). The CDR3 spans 17 residues. The germline CDR1 and CDR2 sequences are LGHNA and YNFKEQ. V lost 0 bases and J 1 base, leaving 12 bases between the germline ends.

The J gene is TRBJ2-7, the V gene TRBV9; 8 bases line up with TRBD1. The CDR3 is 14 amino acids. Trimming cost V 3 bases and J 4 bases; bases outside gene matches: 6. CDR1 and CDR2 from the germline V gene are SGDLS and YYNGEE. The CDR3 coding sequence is TGTGCCAGCAGCGGTGGGACAGGAGTTTACGAGCAGTACTTC. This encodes CASSGGTGVYEQYF.

The CDR3 reads CASSPTGGGETQYF. The DNA of the CDR3 is TGTGCCAGCAGCCCAACCGGGGGGGGAGAGACCCAGTACTTC. The chain employs TRBV27 and TRBJ2-5; 8 bases map to TRBD2. V lost 6 bases and J lost 4; bases outside the gene matches: 7. CDR3 size: 14 residues. CDR1 MNHEY and CDR2 SMNVEV come from the germline V gene (reference sequence).

DNA of the CDR3: TGTGCCAGCAGCCATCTCTTTACTGAAGCTTTCTTT. Translated: CASSHLFTEAFF. The genes are TRBV14 and TRBJ1-1, with D hard to call. The CDR3 extends over 12 amino acids. The ends were cut back, 3 bases at V and 5 bases at J, with 7 bases in the middle. CDR1 and CDR2 from the germline V gene are SGHDN and FVKESK. Supplemented by reference TRBV14 and TRBJ1-1, the full variable domain reads EAGVTQFPSHSVIEKGQTVTLRCDPISGHDNLYWYRRVMGKEIKFLLHFVKESKQDESGMPNNRFLAERTGGTYSTLKVQPAELEDSGVYFCASSHLFTEAFFGQGTRLTVV.

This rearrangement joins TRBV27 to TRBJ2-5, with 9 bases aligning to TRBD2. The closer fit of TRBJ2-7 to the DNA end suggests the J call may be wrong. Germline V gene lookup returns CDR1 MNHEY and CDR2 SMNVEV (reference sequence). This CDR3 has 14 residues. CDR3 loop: CASSSLAGSYEQYF. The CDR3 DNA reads TGTGCCAGCAGTTCCCTAGCGGGAAGCTACGAGCAGTACTTC.

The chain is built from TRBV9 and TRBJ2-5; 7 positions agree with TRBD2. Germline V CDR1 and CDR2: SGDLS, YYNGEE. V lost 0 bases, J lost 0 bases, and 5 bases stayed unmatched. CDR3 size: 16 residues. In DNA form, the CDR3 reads TGTGCCAGCAGCGTAGACGCGGGGGAGTACCAAGAGACCCAGTACTTC. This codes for CASSVDAGEYQETQYF.

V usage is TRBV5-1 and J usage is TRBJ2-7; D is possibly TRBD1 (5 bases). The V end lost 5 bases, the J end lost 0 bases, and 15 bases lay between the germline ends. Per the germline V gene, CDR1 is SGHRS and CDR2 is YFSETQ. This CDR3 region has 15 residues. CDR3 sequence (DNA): TGCGCCAGCAGTCGAGACAGTCTGAGCTCCTACGAGCAGTACTTC. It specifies CASSRDSLSSYEQYF.

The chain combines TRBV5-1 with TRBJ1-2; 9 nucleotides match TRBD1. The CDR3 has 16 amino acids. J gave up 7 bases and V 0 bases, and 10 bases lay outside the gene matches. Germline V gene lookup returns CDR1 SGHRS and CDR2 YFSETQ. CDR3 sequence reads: CASSLGVVGTGIGYTF. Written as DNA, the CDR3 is TGCGCCAGCAGCTTGGGTGTGGTCGGGACAGGGATTGGCTACACCTTC.

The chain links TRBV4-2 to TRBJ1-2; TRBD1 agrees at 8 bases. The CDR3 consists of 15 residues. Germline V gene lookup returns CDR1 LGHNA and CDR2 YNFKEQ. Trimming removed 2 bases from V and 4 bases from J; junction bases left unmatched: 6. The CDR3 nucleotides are TGTGCCAGCAGCCAAACGCAGGGGGCAAGCTATGGCTACACCTTC. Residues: CASSQTQGASYGYTF.

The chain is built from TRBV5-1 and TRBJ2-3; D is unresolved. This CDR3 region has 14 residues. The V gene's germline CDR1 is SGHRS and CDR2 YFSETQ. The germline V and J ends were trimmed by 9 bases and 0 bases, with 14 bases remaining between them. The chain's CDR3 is CATSEMASTDTQYF. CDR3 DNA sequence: TGCGCCACCTCAGAAATGGCTAGCACAGATACGCAGTATTTT.

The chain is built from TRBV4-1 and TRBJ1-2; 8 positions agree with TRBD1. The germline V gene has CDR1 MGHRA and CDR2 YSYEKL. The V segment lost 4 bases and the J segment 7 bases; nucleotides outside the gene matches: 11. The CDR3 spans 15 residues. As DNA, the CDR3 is TGCGCCAGCAGCCCCAATAGCAGGGGGCACTCTGGCTACACCTTC. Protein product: CASSPNSRGHSGYTF.

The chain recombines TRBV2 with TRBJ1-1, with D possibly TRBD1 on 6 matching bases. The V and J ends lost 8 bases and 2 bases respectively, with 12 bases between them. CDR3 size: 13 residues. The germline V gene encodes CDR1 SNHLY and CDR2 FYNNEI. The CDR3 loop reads CASRTDSNTEAFF. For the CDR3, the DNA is TGTGCCAGCCGGACGGACAGTAACACTGAAGCTTTCTTT.

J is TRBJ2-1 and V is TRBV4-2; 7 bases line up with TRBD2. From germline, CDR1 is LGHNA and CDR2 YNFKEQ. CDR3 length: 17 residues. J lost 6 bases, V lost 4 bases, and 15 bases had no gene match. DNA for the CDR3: TGTGCCAGCAGCCCCGGAGTAGCGGGTTACGGGACCAATGAGCAGTTCTTC. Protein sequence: CASSPGVAGYGTNEQFF.

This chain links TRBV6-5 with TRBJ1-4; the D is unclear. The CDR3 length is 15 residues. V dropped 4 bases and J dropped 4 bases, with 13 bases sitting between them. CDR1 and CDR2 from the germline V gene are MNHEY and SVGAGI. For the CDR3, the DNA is TGTGCCAGCAGTTCGATAAAACTCGATAATGAAAAACTGTTTTTT. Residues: CASSSIKLDNEKLFF.

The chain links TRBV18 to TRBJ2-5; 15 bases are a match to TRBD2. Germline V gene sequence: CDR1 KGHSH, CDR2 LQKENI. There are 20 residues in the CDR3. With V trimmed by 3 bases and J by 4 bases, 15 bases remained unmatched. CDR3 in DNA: TGTGCCAGCTCACCTCGTCCCGGGACTAGCGGGGGGTTCCTTCGAGAGACCCAGTACTTC. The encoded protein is CASSPRPGTSGGFLRETQYF. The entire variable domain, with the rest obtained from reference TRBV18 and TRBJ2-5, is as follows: NAGVMQNPRHLVRRRGQEARLRCSPMKGHSHVYWYRQLPEEGLKFMVYLQKENIIDESGMPKERFSAEFPKEGPSILRIQQVVRGDSAAYFCASSPRPGTSGGFLRETQYFGPGTRLLVL.

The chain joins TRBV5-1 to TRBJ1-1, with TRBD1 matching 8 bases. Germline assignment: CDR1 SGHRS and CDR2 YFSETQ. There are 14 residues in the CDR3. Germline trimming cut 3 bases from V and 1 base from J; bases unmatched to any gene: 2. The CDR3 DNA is TGCGCCAGCAGCTCGACAGGGGAGAACACTGAAGCTTTCTTT. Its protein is CASSSTGENTEAFF.

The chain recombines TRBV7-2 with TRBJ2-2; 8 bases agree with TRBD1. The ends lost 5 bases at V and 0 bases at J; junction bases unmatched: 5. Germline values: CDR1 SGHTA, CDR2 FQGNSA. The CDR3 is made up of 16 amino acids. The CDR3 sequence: CASSPRQGSNTGELFF. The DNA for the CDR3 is TGTGCCAGCAGCCCCAGACAGGGGTCGAACACCGGGGAGCTGTTTTTT. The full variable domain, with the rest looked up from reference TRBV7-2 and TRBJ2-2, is GAGVSQSPSNKVTEKGKDVELRCDPISGHTALYWYRQSLGQGLEFLIYFQGNSAPDKSGLPSDRFSAERTGGSVSTLTIQRTQQEDSAVYLCASSPRQGSNTGELFFGEGSRLTVL.

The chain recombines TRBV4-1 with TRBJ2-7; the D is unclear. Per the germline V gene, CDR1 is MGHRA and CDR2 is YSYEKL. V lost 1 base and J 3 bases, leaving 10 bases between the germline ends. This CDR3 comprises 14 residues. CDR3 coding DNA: TGCGCCAGCAGCCAAGGGTCCAGCGTCTACGAGCAGTACTTC. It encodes CASSQGSSVYEQYF.

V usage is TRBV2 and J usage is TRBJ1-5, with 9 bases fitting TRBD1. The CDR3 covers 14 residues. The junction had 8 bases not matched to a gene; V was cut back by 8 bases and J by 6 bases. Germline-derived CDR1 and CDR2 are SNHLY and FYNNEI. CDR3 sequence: CASHPGTGFQPQHF. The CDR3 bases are TGTGCCAGCCACCCCGGGACAGGGTTTCAGCCCCAGCATTTT.

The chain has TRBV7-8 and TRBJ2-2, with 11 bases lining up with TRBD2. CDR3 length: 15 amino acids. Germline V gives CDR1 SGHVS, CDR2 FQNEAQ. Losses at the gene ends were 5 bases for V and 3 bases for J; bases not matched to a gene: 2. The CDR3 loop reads CASSVTSGDTGELFF. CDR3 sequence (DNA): TGTGCCAGCAGCGTGACTAGCGGGGACACCGGGGAGCTGTTTTTT.

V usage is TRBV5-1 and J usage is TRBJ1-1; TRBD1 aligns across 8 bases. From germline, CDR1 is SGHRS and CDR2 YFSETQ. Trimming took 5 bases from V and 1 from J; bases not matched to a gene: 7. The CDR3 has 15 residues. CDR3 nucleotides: TGCGCCAGCAGTCAAAGACAGGGGCGGAACACTGAAGCTTTCTTT. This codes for CASSQRQGRNTEAFF.

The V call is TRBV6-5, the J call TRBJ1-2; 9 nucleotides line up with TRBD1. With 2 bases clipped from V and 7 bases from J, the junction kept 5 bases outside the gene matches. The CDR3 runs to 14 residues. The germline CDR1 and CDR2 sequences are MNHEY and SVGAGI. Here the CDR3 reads CASSYDGTGPGYTF. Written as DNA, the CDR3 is TGTGCCAGCAGTTACGACGGGACAGGGCCTGGCTACACCTTC.

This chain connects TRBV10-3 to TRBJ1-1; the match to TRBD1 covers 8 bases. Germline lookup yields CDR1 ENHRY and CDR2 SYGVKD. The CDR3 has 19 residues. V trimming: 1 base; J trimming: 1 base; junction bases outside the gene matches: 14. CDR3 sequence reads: CAISEFGQGWGSSNTEAFF. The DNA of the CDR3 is TGTGCCATCAGTGAGTTTGGACAGGGTTGGGGATCTTCGAACACTGAAGCTTTCTTT.

CDR3 protein: CASSLAPDFGNTGELFF. CDR3 coding DNA: TGTGCCAGCAGCTTAGCGCCCGACTTCGGGAACACCGGGGAGCTGTTTTTT. The chain has TRBV7-2 and TRBJ2-2; no reliable D call. V was cut by 0 bases and J by 1 base, with 12 bases left in between. This CDR3 is 17 amino acids long. CDR1 is SGHTA and CDR2 is FQGNSA in the germline V gene.

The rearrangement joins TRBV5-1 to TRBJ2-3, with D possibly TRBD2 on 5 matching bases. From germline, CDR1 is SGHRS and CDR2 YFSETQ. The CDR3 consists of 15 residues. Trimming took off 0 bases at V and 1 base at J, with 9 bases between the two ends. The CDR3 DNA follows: TGCGCCAGCAGCTTGGTTGGGAGTGGCACAGATACGCAGTATTTT. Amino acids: CASSLVGSGTDTQYF.

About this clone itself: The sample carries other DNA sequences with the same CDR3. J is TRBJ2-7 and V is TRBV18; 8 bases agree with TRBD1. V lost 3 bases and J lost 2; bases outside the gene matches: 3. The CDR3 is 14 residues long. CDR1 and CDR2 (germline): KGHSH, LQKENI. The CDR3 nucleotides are TGTGCCAGCTCACCTAGACAGGGGACCTACGAGCAGTACTTC. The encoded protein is CASSPRQGTYEQYF.

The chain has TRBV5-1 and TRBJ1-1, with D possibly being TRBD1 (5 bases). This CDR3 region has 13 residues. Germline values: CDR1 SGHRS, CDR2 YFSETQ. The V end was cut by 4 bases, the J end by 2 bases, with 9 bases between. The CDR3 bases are TGCGCCAGCAGCCCGGACACCAACACTGAAGCTTTCTTT. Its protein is CASSPDTNTEAFF.